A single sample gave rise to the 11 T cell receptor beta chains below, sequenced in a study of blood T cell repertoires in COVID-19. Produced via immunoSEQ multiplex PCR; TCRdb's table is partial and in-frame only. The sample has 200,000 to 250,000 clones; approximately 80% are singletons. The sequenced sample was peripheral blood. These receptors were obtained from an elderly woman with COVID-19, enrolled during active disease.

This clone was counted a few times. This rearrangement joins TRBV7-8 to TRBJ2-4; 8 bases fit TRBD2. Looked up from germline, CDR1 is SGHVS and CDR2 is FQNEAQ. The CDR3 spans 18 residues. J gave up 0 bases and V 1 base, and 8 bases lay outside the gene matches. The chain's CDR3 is CASSLVSRAGGAKNIQYF. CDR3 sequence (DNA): TGTGCCAGCAGCTTAGTTTCCAGGGCGGGGGGAGCCAAAAACATTCAGTACTTC.

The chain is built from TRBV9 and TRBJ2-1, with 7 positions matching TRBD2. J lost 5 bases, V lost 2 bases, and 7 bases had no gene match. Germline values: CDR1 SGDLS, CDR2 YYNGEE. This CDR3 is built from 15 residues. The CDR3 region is CASSVGGNGNNEQFF. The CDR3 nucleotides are TGTGCCAGCAGCGTGGGGGGGAACGGCAACAATGAGCAGTTCTTC. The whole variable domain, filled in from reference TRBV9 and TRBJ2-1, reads DSGVTQTPKHLITATGQRVTLRCSPRSGDLSVYWYQQSLDQGLQFLIQYYNGEERAKGNILERFSAQQFPDLHSELNLSSLELGDSALYFCASSVGGNGNNEQFFGPGTRLTVL.

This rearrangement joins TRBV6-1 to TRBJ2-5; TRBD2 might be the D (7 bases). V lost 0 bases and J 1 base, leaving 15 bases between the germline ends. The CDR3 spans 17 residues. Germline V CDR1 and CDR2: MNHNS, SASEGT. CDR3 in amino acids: CASSEAHRGALQETQYF. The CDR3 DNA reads TGTGCCAGCAGTGAAGCGCACCGGGGGGCCCTCCAAGAGACCCAGTACTTC.

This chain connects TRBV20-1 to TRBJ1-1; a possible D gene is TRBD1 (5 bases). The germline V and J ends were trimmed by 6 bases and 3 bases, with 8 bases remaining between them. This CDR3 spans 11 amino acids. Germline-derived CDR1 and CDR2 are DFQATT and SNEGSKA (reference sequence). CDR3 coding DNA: TGCAGTGCCCAAGGGGACACTGAAGCTTTCTTT. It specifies CSAQGDTEAFF.

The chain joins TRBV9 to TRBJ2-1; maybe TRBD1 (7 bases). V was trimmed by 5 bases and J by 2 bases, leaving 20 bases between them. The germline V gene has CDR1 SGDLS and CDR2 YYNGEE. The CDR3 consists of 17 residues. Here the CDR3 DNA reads TGTGCCAGCAGTAGAGGAGGGGGGACAGCCCCCTACAATGAGCAGTTCTTC. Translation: CASSRGGGTAPYNEQFF.

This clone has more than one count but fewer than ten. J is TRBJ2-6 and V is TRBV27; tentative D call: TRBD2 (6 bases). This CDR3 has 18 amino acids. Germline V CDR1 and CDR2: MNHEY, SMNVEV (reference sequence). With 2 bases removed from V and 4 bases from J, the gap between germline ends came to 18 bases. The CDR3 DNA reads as TGTGCCAGCAGTTTAGCGGGGCAGGGCAATAGAGGGGCCAACGTCCTGACTTTC. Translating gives CASSLAGQGNRGANVLTF.

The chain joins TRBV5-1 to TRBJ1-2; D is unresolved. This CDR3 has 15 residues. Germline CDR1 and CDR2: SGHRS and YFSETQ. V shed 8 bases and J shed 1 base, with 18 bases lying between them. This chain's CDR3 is CASKLAGPNNYGYTF. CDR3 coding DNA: TGCGCCAGTAAACTAGCGGGCCCGAATAACTATGGCTACACCTTC. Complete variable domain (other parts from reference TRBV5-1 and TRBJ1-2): KAGVTQTPRYLIKTRGQQVTLSCSPISGHRSVSWYQQTPGQGLQFLFEYFSETQRNKGNFPGRFSGRQFSNSRSEMNVSTLELGDSALYLCASKLAGPNNYGYTFGSGTRLTVV.

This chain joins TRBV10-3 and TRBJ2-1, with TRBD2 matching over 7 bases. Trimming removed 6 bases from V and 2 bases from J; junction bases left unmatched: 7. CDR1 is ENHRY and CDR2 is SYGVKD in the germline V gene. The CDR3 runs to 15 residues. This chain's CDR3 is CAIRGAGRAYNEQFF. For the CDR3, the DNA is TGTGCCATCAGGGGCGCGGGGAGGGCCTACAATGAGCAGTTCTTC.

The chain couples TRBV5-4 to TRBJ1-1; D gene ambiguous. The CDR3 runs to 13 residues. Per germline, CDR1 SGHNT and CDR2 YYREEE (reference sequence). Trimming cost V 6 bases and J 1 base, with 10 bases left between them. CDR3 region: CASTRLENTEAFF. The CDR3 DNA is TGTGCCAGCACCCGACTGGAGAACACTGAAGCTTTCTTT.

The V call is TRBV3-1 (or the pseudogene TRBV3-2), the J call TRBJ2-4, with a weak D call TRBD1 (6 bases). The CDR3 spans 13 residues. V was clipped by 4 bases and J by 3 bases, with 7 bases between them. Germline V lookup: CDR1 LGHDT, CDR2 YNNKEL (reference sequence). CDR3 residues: CASSPDSKNIQYF. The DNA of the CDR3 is TGTGCCAGCAGCCCGGACAGCAAAAACATTCAGTACTTC.

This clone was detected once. DNA for the CDR3: TGTGCCAGCAAGTCGACAGGGGGCGAGGAAAAACTGTTTTTT. Translating gives CASKSTGGEEKLFF. This chain connects TRBV28 to TRBJ1-4; 10 bases fit TRBD1. Per the germline V gene, CDR1 is MDHEN and CDR2 is SYDVKM. V shed 7 bases, J shed 8 bases, and the junction held 7 bases outside the gene matches. The CDR3 has 14 residues. Using reference TRBV28 and TRBJ1-4 for the parts outside the CDR3, the full variable domain is DVKVTQSSRYLVKRTGEKVFLECVQDMDHENMFWYRQDPGLGLRLIYFSYDVKMKEKGDIPEGYSVSREKKERFSLILESASTNQTSMYLCASKSTGGEEKLFFGSGTQLSVL.